The 9 T cell receptor beta chains presented below share a single source sample, sequenced in a study of T cell repertoires in urothelial bladder cancer. The repertoire was sequenced with immunoSEQ multiplex PCR; TCRdb's copy has only in-frame clones and lacks some. Here the sample spans fewer than 14,000 clones, around two thirds being singletons. Sequencing used tumor-infiltrating cells from bladder cancer. These receptors were collected from a human donor with a benign inflammatory bladder lesion.

The V gene is TRBV30, the J gene TRBJ2-3; 7 bases line up with TRBD2. Germline CDR1 GTSNPN, CDR2 SVGIG (reference sequence). The V gene end was trimmed by 0 bases and the J gene end by 2 bases; junction bases not matched to a gene: 5. CDR3 length: 15 residues. The CDR3 region is CAWSVLRGITDTQYF. In DNA, the CDR3 is TGTGCCTGGAGTGTGTTGCGGGGGATCACAGATACGCAGTATTTT. Filled out from reference TRBV30 and TRBJ2-3, the complete variable domain reads SQTIHQWPATLVQPVGSPLSLECTVEGTSNPNLYWYRQAAGRGLQLLFYSVGIGQISSEVPQNLSASRPQDRQFILSSKKLLLSDSGFYLCAWSVLRGITDTQYFGPGTRLTVL.

The J gene is TRBJ1-2, the V gene TRBV6-1; D remains ambiguous. The CDR3 has 13 amino acids. CDR1 is MNHNS, CDR2 SASEGT, per germline. V gave up 4 bases and J gave up 8 bases, with 14 bases separating them. CDR3 nucleotide sequence: TGTGCCAGCAGTGCAGGCCCAAGATTGGGCTACACCTTC. It codes for CASSAGPRLGYTF.

V and J are TRBV2 and TRBJ2-1; TRBD1 agrees at 7 bases. CDR1 and CDR2 from the germline V gene are SNHLY and FYNNEI. This CDR3 has 12 residues. After removal of 2 bases from V and 8 bases from J, the junction contained 0 bases not matched to a gene. This chain's CDR3 is CASSEQGDEQFF. CDR3 in DNA: TGTGCCAGCAGTGAACAGGGGGATGAGCAGTTCTTC. Using reference TRBV2 and TRBJ2-1 for the parts outside the CDR3, the full variable domain is EPEVTQTPSHQVTQMGQEVILRCVPISNHLYFYWYRQILGQKVEFLVSFYNNEISEKSEIFDDQFSVERPDGSNFTLKIRSTKLEDSAMYFCASSEQGDEQFFGPGTRLTVL.

This clone was counted a few times. J is TRBJ1-1 and V is TRBV2; D is unclear. Deletions cut 3 bases from V and 1 base from J, with 9 bases between. Germline loops: CDR1 SNHLY, CDR2 FYNNEI. The CDR3 has 14 amino acids. The CDR3 sequence is CASSDWVGNTEAFF. The CDR3 DNA follows: TGTGCCAGCAGTGATTGGGTCGGGAACACTGAAGCTTTCTTT.

This clone was observed once. Compared with germline, one end of the junction differs, possibly owing to a read error. Other DNA sequences in the sample encode the same CDR3. V usage is TRBV30 and J usage is TRBJ1-5; weak D call: TRBD1 (6 bases). The CDR3 extends over 17 amino acids. Germline CDR1 reads GTSNPN; CDR2 reads SVGIG (reference sequence). CDR3 in amino acids: CAWSAGHYLYSNQPQHF. The CDR3 coding sequence is TGCGCCTGGAGTGCGGGACACTACTTGTATAGCAATCAGCCCCAGCATTTT.

This clone was detected a few times. V and J are TRBV7-8 and TRBJ2-2; no reliable D call. V was pared by 5 bases and J by 5 bases, with 6 bases between. The CDR3 extends over 12 amino acids. CDR1 SGHVS and CDR2 FQNEAQ come from the germline V gene. The CDR3 DNA follows: TGTGCCAGCAGCGTAGAGACCGGGGAGCTGTTTTTT. It yields the protein CASSVETGELFF.

The chain employs TRBV11-3 and TRBJ1-5; 7 bases match TRBD1. The CDR3 has 18 residues. Germline CDR1 and CDR2: SGHNT and YENEEA. V lost 6 bases and J lost 5; bases outside the gene matches: 19. The CDR3 nucleotides are TGTGCCAGCAGTAAGCCTCTCCGCGGGCAGGGGGAGGATCAGCCCCAGCATTTT. It translates to CASSKPLRGQGEDQPQHF.

The rearrangement links TRBV19 to TRBJ2-3; perhaps TRBD2 as D (7 bases). V gave up 10 bases and J gave up 7 bases, with 24 bases separating them. The CDR3 spans 15 residues. Germline V lookup: CDR1 LNHDA, CDR2 SQIVND (reference sequence). For the CDR3, the DNA is TGTGCCACCCAAATAGGGCGGGGGCCAACTTATACGCAGTATTTT. This encodes CATQIGRGPTYTQYF.

The V and J genes are TRBV11-2 and TRBJ1-4; D gene ambiguous. CDR3 length equals 15 residues. Trimming pared 0 bases from V and 0 bases from J, leaving 5 bases between. The germline V gene has CDR1 SGHAT and CDR2 FQNNGV. CDR3 residues: CASSLESATNEKLFF. In nucleotides, the CDR3 is TGTGCCAGCAGCTTAGAGTCCGCAACTAATGAAAAACTGTTTTTT.